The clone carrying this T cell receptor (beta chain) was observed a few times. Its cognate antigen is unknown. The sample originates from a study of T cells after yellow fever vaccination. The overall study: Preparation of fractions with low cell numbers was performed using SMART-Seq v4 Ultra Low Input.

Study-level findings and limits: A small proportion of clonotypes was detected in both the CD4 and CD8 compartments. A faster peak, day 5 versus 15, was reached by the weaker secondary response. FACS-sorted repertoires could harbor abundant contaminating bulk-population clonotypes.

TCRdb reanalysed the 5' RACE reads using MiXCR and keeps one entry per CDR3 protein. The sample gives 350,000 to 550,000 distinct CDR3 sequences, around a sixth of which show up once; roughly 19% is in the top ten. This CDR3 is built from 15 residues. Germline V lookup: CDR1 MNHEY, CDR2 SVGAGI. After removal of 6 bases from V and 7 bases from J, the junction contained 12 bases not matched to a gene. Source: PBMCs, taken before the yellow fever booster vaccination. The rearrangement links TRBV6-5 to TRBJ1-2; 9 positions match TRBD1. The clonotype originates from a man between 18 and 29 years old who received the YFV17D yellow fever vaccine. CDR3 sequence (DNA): TGTGCCAGCAGAAAAGGGTCAACAGGGGGCAGTGGCTACACCTTC. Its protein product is CASRKGSTGGSGYTF.